This passage covers 13 T cell receptor beta chains from one sample sequenced in a study of radiotherapy plus CTLA-4 blockade in lung cancer. The repertoire was sequenced with immunoSEQ multiplex PCR; TCRdb's copy has only in-frame clones and lacks some. The sample has roughly 93,000 clones, 82% seen once. Sequencing used peripheral blood, obtained from a patient treated with radiotherapy plus ipilimumab. Every receptor here comes from a human donor with non-small cell lung cancer who had a partial response to radiotherapy plus ipilimumab.

This chain uses TRBV19 with TRBJ2-2; D not resolved. Germline V lookup: CDR1 LNHDA, CDR2 SQIVND (reference sequence). The CDR3 has 11 residues. With 6 bases removed from V and 5 bases from J, the gap between germline ends came to 4 bases. The CDR3 coding sequence is TGTGCCAGTAGGGAGACCGGGGAGCTGTTTTTT. Its translation is CASRETGELFF.

The rearrangement links TRBV6-6 to TRBJ1-3; 9 bases are shared with TRBD1. The CDR3 loop spans 15 amino acids. Germline lookup yields CDR1 MNHNY and CDR2 SVGAGI (reference sequence). V lost 6 bases and J lost 0; bases outside the gene matches: 3. CDR3 sequence: CASSWDRASGNTIYF. CDR3 DNA: TGTGCCAGCAGCTGGGACAGGGCCTCTGGAAACACCATATATTTT.

This chain connects TRBV5-8 to TRBJ2-2; 13 nucleotides agree with TRBD2. After removal of 4 bases from V and 1 base from J, the junction contained 7 bases not matched to a gene. The CDR3 contains 18 residues. The V gene's germline CDR1 is SGHTS and CDR2 YDEGEE. The DNA for the CDR3 is TGTGCCAGCAGCGACGGACTAGCGGGAGCGGTGAACACCGGGGAGCTGTTTTTT. This gives the protein CASSDGLAGAVNTGELFF.

The chain uses TRBV18 and TRBJ1-6, with D perhaps TRBD1 (5 bases). Trimming cost V 3 bases and J 5 bases, with 14 bases left between them. The CDR3 extends over 16 amino acids. Germline CDR1 is KGHSH and CDR2 is LQKENI. The DNA of the CDR3 is TGTGCCAGCTCACCCCCCGGGGGACCTAATAATTCACCCCTCCACTTT. Translation: CASSPPGGPNNSPLHF.

V and J are TRBV2 and TRBJ2-1, with D maybe TRBD2 (6 bases). CDR1 and CDR2 (germline): SNHLY, FYNNEI. This CDR3 has 14 residues. Trimming left V 6 bases short and J 1 base short, with 10 bases between. Written as DNA, the CDR3 is TGTGCCAGCAGACCCGGGACTTCCTACAATGAGCAGTTCTTC. The encoded protein is CASRPGTSYNEQFF.

This chain uses TRBV2 with TRBJ2-5; 10 nucleotides align to TRBD2. Losses at the gene ends were 6 bases for V and 6 bases for J; bases not matched to a gene: 7. The germline V gene encodes CDR1 SNHLY and CDR2 FYNNEI. This CDR3 is 14 amino acids long. The CDR3, as DNA: TGTGCCAGCAGGCTAGCGGGAGATGTGAAGACCCAGTACTTC. As protein: CASRLAGDVKTQYF.

CDR3 DNA: TGTGCCAGCTCACCACCATCCGCGAAAGAGACCCAGTACTTC. Translated, it gives CASSPPSAKETQYF. The chain recombines TRBV18 with TRBJ2-5; D remains unclear. This CDR3 has 14 amino acids. The V and J ends lost 0 bases and 3 bases respectively, with 8 bases between them. The germline gives CDR1 KGHSH, CDR2 LQKENI.

This chain links TRBV28 with TRBJ2-2; 9 bases fit TRBD2. Trimming cost V 7 bases and J 16 bases; bases outside gene matches: 7. CDR3 length: 11 residues. Germline loops: CDR1 MDHEN, CDR2 SYDVKM. CDR3 nucleotides: TGTGCCAGCACATTAGGGACTAGCTGGTTTTTT. Its translation: CASTLGTSWFF.

The CDR3 is CASAKEGTETQYF. Here the CDR3 DNA reads TGCGCCAGCGCAAAGGAGGGGACGGAGACCCAGTACTTC. The chain employs TRBV5-1 and TRBJ2-5, with a possible D match to TRBD2 (6 bases). Trimming left V 7 bases short and J 5 bases short, with 15 bases between. Germline CDR1 is SGHRS and CDR2 is YFSETQ. This CDR3 has 13 residues.

The chain joins TRBV7-9 to TRBJ1-1; no definite D call. Germline V lookup: CDR1 SEHNR, CDR2 FQNEAQ (reference sequence). There are 15 residues in the CDR3. V was trimmed by 5 bases and J by 1 base, leaving 14 bases between them. CDR3 coding DNA: TGTGCCAGCAGCCCCCCTGAGGCGGGGAACACTGAAGCTTTCTTT. It codes for CASSPPEAGNTEAFF.

The J gene is TRBJ2-5, the V gene TRBV29-1; perhaps TRBD2 as D (6 bases). V was clipped by 6 bases and J by 2 bases, with 10 bases between them. The CDR3 has 12 residues. Looked up from germline, CDR1 is SQVTM and CDR2 is ANQGSEA. CDR3: CSVGGYQETQYF. The CDR3, as DNA: TGCAGCGTGGGAGGATATCAAGAGACCCAGTACTTC.

The V gene is TRBV18, the J gene TRBJ1-2; TRBD1 aligns across 8 bases. Germline assignment: CDR1 KGHSH and CDR2 LQKENI. This CDR3 comprises 13 residues. V was pared by 6 bases and J by 6 bases, with 6 bases of the junction left unmatched. As DNA, the CDR3 is TGTGCCAGCTCCCCGGACAGGGAAGATGGCTACACCTTC. Its protein product is CASSPDREDGYTF.

This chain uses TRBV2 with TRBJ2-1; 10 bases fit TRBD2. This CDR3 has 17 residues. V lost 6 bases to trimming and J lost 2 bases; unmatched junction nucleotides: 10. Germline assignment: CDR1 SNHLY and CDR2 FYNNEI. The CDR3 region is CASRPRLAGGPYNEQFF. CDR3 coding DNA: TGTGCCAGCAGACCCAGATTAGCGGGAGGTCCCTACAATGAGCAGTTCTTC.